The source of this T cell receptor (beta chain) is a study of chemoradiotherapy in HPV16-positive cancers. Study-wide background: Candidate HPV-specific clones and shared TCR motifs came from a couple of HPV16-positive patients. Study findings and constraints: Non-HPV-specific T cells did not expand in tumors during treatment, whereas candidate HPV-specific clones and E7-related motifs did. In HPV16-positive patients, HPV-responsive T-cell expansion tracked better recurrence-free survival.

Repertoires were sampled repeatedly during chemoradiotherapy. Only in-frame clones appear in the TCRdb table, and some are missing; sequencing was by immunoSEQ multiplex PCR. Here the sample spans about 5,000 clones, around nine tenths being singletons. Germline CDR1 is SGHTA and CDR2 is FQGTGA. The CDR3 is 15 amino acids. The V and J ends lost 2 bases and 5 bases respectively, with 13 bases between them. Comments on this clone: Its antigen is unidentified.

Sequencing used tumor tissue, obtained from a patient who underwent chemoradiotherapy. This chain connects TRBV7-3 to TRBJ2-1, with D unclear. This receptor was obtained from a human donor with HPV-associated anogenital cancer. The CDR3 reads CASSLSPALHNEQFF. CDR3 sequence (DNA): TGTGCCAGCAGCTTATCGCCAGCTTTACACAATGAGCAGTTCTTC.